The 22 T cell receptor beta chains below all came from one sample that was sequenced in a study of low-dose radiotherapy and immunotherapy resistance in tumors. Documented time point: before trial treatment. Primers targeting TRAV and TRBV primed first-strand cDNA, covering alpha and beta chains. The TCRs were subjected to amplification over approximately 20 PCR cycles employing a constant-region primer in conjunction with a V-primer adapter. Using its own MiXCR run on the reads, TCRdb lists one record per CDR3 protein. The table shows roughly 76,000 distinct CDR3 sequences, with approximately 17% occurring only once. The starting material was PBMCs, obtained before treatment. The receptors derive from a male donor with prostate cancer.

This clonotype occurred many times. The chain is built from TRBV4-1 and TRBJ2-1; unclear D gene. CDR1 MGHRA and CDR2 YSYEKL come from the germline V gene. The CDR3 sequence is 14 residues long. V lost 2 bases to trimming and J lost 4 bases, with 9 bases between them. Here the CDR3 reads CASSQLLDYNEQFF. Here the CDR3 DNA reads TGCGCCAGCAGCCAACTTCTGGATTACAATGAGCAGTTCTTC.

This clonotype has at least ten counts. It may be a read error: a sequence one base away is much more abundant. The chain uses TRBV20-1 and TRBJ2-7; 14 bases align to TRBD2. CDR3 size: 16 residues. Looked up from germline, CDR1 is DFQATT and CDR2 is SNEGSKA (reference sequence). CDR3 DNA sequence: TGCAGTGCTAGAGATGGACTAGCGGGGGGATCCTACGAGCATTACTTC. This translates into CSARDGLAGGSYEHYF.

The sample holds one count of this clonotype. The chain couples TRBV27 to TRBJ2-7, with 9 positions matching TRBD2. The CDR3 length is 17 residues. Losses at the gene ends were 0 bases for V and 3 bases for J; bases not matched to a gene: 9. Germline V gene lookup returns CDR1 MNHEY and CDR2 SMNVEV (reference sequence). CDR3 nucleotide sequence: TGTGCCAGCAGTTTATCTGCCCTAGCGGGAAATTTCTACGAGCAGTACTTC. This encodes CASSLSALAGNFYEQYF.

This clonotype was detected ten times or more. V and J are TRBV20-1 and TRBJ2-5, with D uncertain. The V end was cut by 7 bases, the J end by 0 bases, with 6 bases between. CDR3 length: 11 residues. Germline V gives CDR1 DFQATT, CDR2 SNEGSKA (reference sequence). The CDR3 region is CSGQYQETQYF. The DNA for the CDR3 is TGCAGTGGGCAGTACCAAGAGACCCAGTACTTC.

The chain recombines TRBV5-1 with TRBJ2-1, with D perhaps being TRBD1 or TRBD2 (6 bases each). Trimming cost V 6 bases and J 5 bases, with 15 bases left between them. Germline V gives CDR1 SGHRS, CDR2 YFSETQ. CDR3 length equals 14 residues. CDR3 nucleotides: TGCGCCAGCATGCGGAGGGGGGCCAACAATGAGCAGTTCTTC. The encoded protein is CASMRRGANNEQFF.

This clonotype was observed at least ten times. The CDR3 loop is CASRGNNEQFF. CDR3 DNA: TGTGCCAGTCGCGGAAACAATGAGCAGTTCTTC. The chain employs TRBV2 and TRBJ2-1; D gene uncertain. Germline CDR1 is SNHLY and CDR2 is FYNNEI. Trimming removed 9 bases at V and 5 bases at J, with 8 bases between. The CDR3 runs to 11 residues.

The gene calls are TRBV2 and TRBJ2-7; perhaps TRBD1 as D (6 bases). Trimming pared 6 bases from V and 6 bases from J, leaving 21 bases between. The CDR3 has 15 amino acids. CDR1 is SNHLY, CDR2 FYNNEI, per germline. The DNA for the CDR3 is TGTGCCAGCAGACCCAGACAGCGTGGGGGCGTCGAGCAGTACTTC. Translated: CASRPRQRGGVEQYF.

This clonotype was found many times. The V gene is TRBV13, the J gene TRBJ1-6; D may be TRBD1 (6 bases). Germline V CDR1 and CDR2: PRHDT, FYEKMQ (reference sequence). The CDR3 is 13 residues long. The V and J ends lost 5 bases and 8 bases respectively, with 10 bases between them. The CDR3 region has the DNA TGTGCCAGCAGCGACAGGCAGTATTCACCCCTCCACTTT. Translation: CASSDRQYSPLHF.

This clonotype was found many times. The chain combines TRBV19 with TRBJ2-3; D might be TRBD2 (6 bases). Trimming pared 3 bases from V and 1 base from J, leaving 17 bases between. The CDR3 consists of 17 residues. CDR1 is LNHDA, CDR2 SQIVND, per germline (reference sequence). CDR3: CASSIGLASVRTDTQYF. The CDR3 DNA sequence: TGTGCCAGTAGTATCGGTTTGGCTAGCGTTCGCACAGATACGCAGTATTTT. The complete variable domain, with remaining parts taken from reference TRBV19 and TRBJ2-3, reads DGGITQSPKYLFRKEGQNVTLSCEQNLNHDAMYWYRQDPGQGLRLIYYSQIVNDFQKGDIAEGYSVSREKKESFPLTVTSAQKNPTAFYLCASSIGLASVRTDTQYFGPGTRLTVL.

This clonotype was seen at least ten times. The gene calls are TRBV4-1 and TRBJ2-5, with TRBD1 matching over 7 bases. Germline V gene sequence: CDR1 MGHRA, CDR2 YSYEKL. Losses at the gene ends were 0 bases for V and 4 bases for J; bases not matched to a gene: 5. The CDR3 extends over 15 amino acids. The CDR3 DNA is TGCGCCAGCAGCCAAGAAGGGGCAGGGGGAGAGACCCAGTACTTC. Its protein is CASSQEGAGGETQYF.

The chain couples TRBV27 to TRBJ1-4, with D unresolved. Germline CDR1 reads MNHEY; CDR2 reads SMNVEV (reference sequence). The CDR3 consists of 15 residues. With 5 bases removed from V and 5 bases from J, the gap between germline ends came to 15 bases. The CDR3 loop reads CASSTYRVQNEKLFF. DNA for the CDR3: TGTGCCAGCAGTACCTACCGGGTTCAGAATGAAAAACTGTTTTTT.

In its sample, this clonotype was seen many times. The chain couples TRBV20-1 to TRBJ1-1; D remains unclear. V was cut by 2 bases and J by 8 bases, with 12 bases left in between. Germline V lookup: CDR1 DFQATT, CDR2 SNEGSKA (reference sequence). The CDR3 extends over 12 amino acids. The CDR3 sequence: CSARPLQWEAFF. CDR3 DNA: TGCAGTGCTAGACCCCTTCAATGGGAAGCTTTCTTT.

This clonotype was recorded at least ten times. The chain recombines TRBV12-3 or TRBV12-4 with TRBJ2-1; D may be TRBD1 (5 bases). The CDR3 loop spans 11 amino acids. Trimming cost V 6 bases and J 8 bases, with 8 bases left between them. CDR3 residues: CASRTVDEQFF. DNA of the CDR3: TGTGCCAGCAGGACAGTGGATGAGCAGTTCTTC.

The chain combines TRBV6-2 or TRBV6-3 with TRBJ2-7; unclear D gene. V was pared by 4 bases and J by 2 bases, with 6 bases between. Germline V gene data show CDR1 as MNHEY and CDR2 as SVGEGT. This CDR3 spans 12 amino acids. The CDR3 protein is CASSWKPYEQYF. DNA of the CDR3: TGTGCCAGCAGTTGGAAACCCTACGAGCAGTACTTC.

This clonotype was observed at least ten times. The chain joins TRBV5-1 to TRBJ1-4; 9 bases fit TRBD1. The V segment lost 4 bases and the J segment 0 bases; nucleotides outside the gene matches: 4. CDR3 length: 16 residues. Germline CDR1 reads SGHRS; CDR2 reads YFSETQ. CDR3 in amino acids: CASSLGTGPTNEKLFF. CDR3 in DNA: TGCGCCAGCAGCCTAGGGACAGGGCCAACTAATGAAAAACTGTTTTTT.

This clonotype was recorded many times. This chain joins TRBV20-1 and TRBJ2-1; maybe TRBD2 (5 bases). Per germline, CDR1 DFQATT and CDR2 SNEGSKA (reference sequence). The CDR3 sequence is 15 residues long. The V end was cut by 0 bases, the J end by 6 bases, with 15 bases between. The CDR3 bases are TGCAGTGCTAGAGATCAAGGAGGTAACGGCAATGAGCAGTTCTTC. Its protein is CSARDQGGNGNEQFF.

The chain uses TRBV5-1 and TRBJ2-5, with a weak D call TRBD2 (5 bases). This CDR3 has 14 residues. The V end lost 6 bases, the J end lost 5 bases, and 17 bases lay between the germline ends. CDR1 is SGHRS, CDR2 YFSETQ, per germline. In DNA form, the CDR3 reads TGCGCCAGCAACCAGGACTCGGCGTGGGAGACCCAGTACTTC. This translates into CASNQDSAWETQYF. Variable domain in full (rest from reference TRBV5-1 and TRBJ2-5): KAGVTQTPRYLIKTRGQQVTLSCSPISGHRSVSWYQQTPGQGLQFLFEYFSETQRNKGNFPGRFSGRQFSNSRSEMNVSTLELGDSALYLCASNQDSAWETQYFGPGTRLLVL.

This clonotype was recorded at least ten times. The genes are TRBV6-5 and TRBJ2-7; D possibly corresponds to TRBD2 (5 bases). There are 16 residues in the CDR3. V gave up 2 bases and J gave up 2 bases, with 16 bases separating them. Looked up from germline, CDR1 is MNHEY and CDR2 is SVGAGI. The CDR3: CASSYAYSAQAYEQYF. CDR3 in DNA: TGTGCCAGCAGTTACGCCTATAGCGCCCAAGCCTACGAGCAGTACTTC.

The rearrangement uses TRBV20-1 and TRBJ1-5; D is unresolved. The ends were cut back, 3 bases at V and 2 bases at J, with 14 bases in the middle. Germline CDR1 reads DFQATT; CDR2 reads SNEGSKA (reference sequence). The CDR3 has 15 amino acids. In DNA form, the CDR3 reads TGCAGTGCTAGGGGTGGCAGCTCCGGCAATCAGCCCCAGCATTTT. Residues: CSARGGSSGNQPQHF.

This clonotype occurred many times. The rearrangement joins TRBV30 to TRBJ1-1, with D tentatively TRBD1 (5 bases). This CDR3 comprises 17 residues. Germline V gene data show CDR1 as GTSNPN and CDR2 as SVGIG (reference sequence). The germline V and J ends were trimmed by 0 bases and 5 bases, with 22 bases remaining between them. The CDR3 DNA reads TGTGCCTGGAGTGTACGGACCTTAATGAGAGGGGCGACTGAAGCTTTCTTT. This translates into CAWSVRTLMRGATEAFF.

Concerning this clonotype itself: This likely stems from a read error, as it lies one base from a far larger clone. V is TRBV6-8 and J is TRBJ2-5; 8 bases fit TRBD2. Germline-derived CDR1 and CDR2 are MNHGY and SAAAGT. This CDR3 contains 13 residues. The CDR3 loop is CASNPGLEDTQYF. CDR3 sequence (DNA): TGTGCCAGCAATCCGGGACTAGAAGATACCCAGTACTTC.

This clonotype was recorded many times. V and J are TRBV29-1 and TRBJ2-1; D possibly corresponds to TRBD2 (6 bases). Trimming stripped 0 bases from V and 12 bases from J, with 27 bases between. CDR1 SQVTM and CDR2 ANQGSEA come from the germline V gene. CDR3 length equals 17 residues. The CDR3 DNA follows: TGCAGCGTTGAAGATAGGGTGACGTGGGGTTTCTCTAGCGTGCAGTTCTTC. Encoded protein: CSVEDRVTWGFSSVQFF.